These 10 T cell receptor beta chains share one sample of origin, sequenced in a study of identical twins. TCRdb analysed the 5' RACE reads with MiXCR anew, one entry per CDR3 protein. The table has some 240,000 distinct CDR3 sequences, about 8% seen once. The sample was also linked to a second study, of yellow fever vaccine responses in identical twins.

Sequencing used CD8+ T cells sorted from blood. The source is a woman aged 18-30 years in good health.

This clonotype was seen only a few times. The chain is built from TRBV3-1 and TRBJ2-7, with D possibly matching TRBD2 (7 bases). The V end was cut by 3 bases, the J end by 5 bases, with 17 bases between. The CDR3 extends over 15 amino acids. Germline V gene lookup returns CDR1 LGHDT and CDR2 YNNKEL (reference sequence). The CDR3 loop reads CASSQVNGGPHEQYF. As DNA, the CDR3 is TGTGCCAGCAGCCAGGTCAACGGGGGGCCGCACGAGCAGTACTTC.

This clonotype was counted between two and nine times. V gene TRBV10-3 combines with J gene TRBJ2-2, with TRBD2 matching over 8 bases. Unmatched junction bases numbered 1, after V lost 9 bases and J lost 1 base. Looked up from germline, CDR1 is ENHRY and CDR2 is SYGVKD. This CDR3 has 13 residues. The CDR3 spells CAIAGENTGELFF. The CDR3 bases are TGTGCCATAGCGGGGGAGAACACCGGGGAGCTGTTTTTT.

The genes are TRBV13 and TRBJ2-1, with D tentatively TRBD1 or TRBD2 (5 bases each). This CDR3 has 14 residues. Germline V lookup: CDR1 PRHDT, CDR2 FYEKMQ (reference sequence). The V end lost 1 base, the J end lost 10 bases, and 14 bases lay between the germline ends. In nucleotides, the CDR3 is TGTGCCAGCAGCTTAGCTGGCCGGGGACGGGAGCAGTTCTTC. It codes for CASSLAGRGREQFF.

The CDR3 DNA follows: TGTGCCAGCAGTTTCGGGATAGCGGGCAAAACGAACACCGGGGAGCTGTTTTTT. This translates into CASSFGIAGKTNTGELFF. The genes are TRBV28 and TRBJ2-2; 7 nucleotides agree with TRBD2. In germline, CDR1 is MDHEN, CDR2 SYDVKM. V was clipped by 3 bases and J by 0 bases; unmatched bases: 10. This CDR3 is built from 18 residues.

The chain couples TRBV21-1 to TRBJ2-1; no DNA check was done on the table's D call, TRBD1. TRBV21-1 is deemed a pseudogene. The CDR3 is 13 residues long. CDR3 DNA sequence: TGTGCCAGCAGCCCACGAGGGACATCTGAGCAGTTCTTC. Translation gives CASSPRGTSEQFF.

V is TRBV27 and J is TRBJ2-7; the match to TRBD1 covers 7 bases. Germline V gene data show CDR1 as MNHEY and CDR2 as SMNVEV (reference sequence). J gave up 4 bases and V 4 bases, and 7 bases lay outside the gene matches. The CDR3 runs to 14 residues. CDR3 in amino acids: CASSSGQVLYEQYF. CDR3 in DNA: TGTGCCAGCAGTTCCGGACAGGTTTTATACGAGCAGTACTTC.

This clonotype was counted many times. The J gene is TRBJ1-2, the V gene TRBV29-1; tentative D call: TRBD1 (5 bases). CDR3 length: 14 residues. The V end was cut by 4 bases, the J end by 5 bases, with 17 bases between. Per the germline V gene, CDR1 is SQVTM and CDR2 is ANQGSEA. The CDR3 here is CSVVVRDRSYGYTF. CDR3 bases: TGCAGCGTTGTGGTCCGGGACCGCTCATATGGCTACACCTTC.

This chain uses TRBV6-2 or TRBV6-3 with TRBJ2-7; D possibly corresponds to TRBD1 (6 bases). V was trimmed by 2 bases and J by 1 base, leaving 18 bases between them. CDR3 length equals 17 residues. Germline assignment: CDR1 MNHEY and CDR2 SVGEGT. The CDR3: CASSYPQTGQSSYEQYF. As DNA, the CDR3 is TGTGCCAGCAGTTACCCCCAGACAGGCCAATCATCCTACGAGCAGTACTTC.

This clonotype has only a few counts. The V call is TRBV30, the J call TRBJ2-2; D is ambiguous. The germline V gene encodes CDR1 GTSNPN and CDR2 SVGIG (reference sequence). V was cut by 5 bases and J by 0 bases, with 7 bases left in between. The CDR3 has 13 amino acids. CDR3 loop: CAWGDSNTGELFF. The CDR3 DNA reads TGTGCCTGGGGGGATTCGAACACCGGGGAGCTGTTTTTT.

There are a few counts of this clonotype. V is TRBV29-1 and J is TRBJ2-1; 7 nucleotides line up with TRBD2. The germline V gene has CDR1 SQVTM and CDR2 ANQGSEA. The CDR3 is 14 residues long. The trim removed 5 bases at V and 5 bases at J, leaving 9 bases unmatched. The chain's CDR3 is CSVPDSGYDNEQFF. CDR3 sequence (DNA): TGCAGCGTTCCGGATAGCGGGTATGACAATGAGCAGTTCTTC.